This T cell receptor (beta chain) appears in the sequencing data of a study of OX40 agonist ivuxolimab in advanced cancers. J gave up 10 bases and V 4 bases, and 12 bases lay outside the gene matches. The CDR3 is 15 amino acids. In germline, CDR1 is MGHRA, CDR2 YSYEKL. The repertoire was sequenced with immunoSEQ multiplex PCR; TCRdb's copy has only in-frame clones and lacks some. The table has about 35,000 clones, over 60% seen once; the top ten hold about a fifth. Blood got drawn at baseline, again on cycle 4 day 1, and then on cycle 7 day 1. The source material was CD4+ or CD8+ T cells sorted from blood, sampled in a trial of the OX40 agonist ivuxolimab. The sequence was collected from an adult with an advanced solid tumor such as melanoma, head and neck, liver or kidney cancer. This rearrangement joins TRBV4-1 to TRBJ1-1, with 10 bases lining up with TRBD1. The CDR3 loop is CASSPGQGGPGGAFF. The CDR3 nucleotides are TGCGCCAGCAGCCCCGGACAGGGGGGTCCCGGGGGAGCTTTCTTT.